This paragraph reports one TCR beta chain. This specimen belongs to a study of blood T cell repertoires in COVID-19. Method: immunoSEQ multiplex PCR; TCRdb's copy keeps in-frame clones and lacks some. The sample yields some 360,000 clones, roughly 90% seen once. Germline V gene data show CDR1 as SNHLY and CDR2 as FYNNEI. Trimming stripped 6 bases from V and 3 bases from J, with 12 bases between. CDR3 length: 14 amino acids. Patients in Seattle were enrolled during active infection, then followed longitudinally. Sequencing input: peripheral blood. V is TRBV2 and J is TRBJ1-5; D remains unclear. This TCR was recovered from a woman aged 55-70 years with COVID-19, enrolled during active disease. CDR3 sequence reads: CASRRSQNNQPQHF. The CDR3 coding sequence is TGTGCCAGCAGGAGGAGTCAGAACAATCAGCCCCAGCATTTT.